The 6 T cell receptor beta chains presented below share a single source sample, sequenced in a study of OX40 agonist ivuxolimab in advanced cancers. Profiled with immunoSEQ multiplex PCR; TCRdb holds only in-frame clones, not every one. Here the sample spans about 31,000 clones, approximately 80% being singletons. The sequencing used CD4+ or CD8+ T cells sorted from blood, collected in a trial of the OX40 agonist ivuxolimab. The receptors here all came from an adult with an advanced solid tumor such as melanoma, head and neck, liver or kidney cancer.

This clone was detected only once. The V and J genes are TRBV5-6 and TRBJ2-7, with TRBD2 matching 13 bases. The J segment lost 3 bases and the V segment lost 4 bases, leaving 4 bases of the junction unmatched. Germline assignment: CDR1 SGHDT and CDR2 YYEEEE. This CDR3 comprises 15 residues. CDR3 residues: CASSELAGGRYEQYF. The CDR3 bases are TGTGCCAGCAGCGAACTAGCGGGGGGGCGCTACGAGCAGTACTTC. Complete variable domain (other parts from reference TRBV5-6 and TRBJ2-7): DAGVTQSPTHLIKTRGQQVTLRCSPKSGHDTVSWYQQALGQGPQFIFQYYEEEERQRGNFPDRFSGHQFPNYSSELNVNALLLGDSALYLCASSELAGGRYEQYFGPGTRLTVT.

The chain employs TRBV9 and TRBJ2-2; TRBD1 agrees at 8 bases. CDR3 length: 17 amino acids. With V trimmed by 3 bases and J by 3 bases, 10 bases remained unmatched. Germline lookup yields CDR1 SGDLS and CDR2 YYNGEE. The CDR3 DNA is TGTGCCAGCAGCGGGTATGGACAGGGAGTGTACACCGGGGAGCTGTTTTTT. It specifies CASSGYGQGVYTGELFF.

This rearrangement joins TRBV27 to TRBJ1-1, with no clear D. Trimming pared 4 bases from V and 0 bases from J, leaving 9 bases between. The CDR3 consists of 14 residues. The germline V gene has CDR1 MNHEY and CDR2 SMNVEV (reference sequence). The CDR3 reads CASSSPPMNTEAFF. CDR3 sequence (DNA): TGTGCCAGCAGTTCCCCGCCTATGAACACTGAAGCTTTCTTT.

The chain uses TRBV28 and TRBJ2-6; D unresolved. Germline V lookup: CDR1 MDHEN, CDR2 SYDVKM. The CDR3 totals 13 residues. V was clipped by 3 bases and J by 3 bases, with 3 bases between them. This CDR3 is CASSFNGANVLTF. The DNA for the CDR3 is TGTGCCAGCAGTTTTAATGGGGCCAACGTCCTGACTTTC. The full variable domain, rest sourced from reference TRBV28 and TRBJ2-6, is DVKVTQSSRYLVKRTGEKVFLECVQDMDHENMFWYRQDPGLGLRLIYFSYDVKMKEKGDIPEGYSVSREKKERFSLILESASTNQTSMYLCASSFNGANVLTFGAGSRLTVL.

The V call is TRBV5-1, the J call TRBJ2-7; D may correspond to TRBD1 or TRBD2 (5 bases each). This CDR3 has 15 amino acids. The germline V gene has CDR1 SGHRS and CDR2 YFSETQ. V lost 3 bases to trimming and J lost 0 bases, with 13 bases between them. The CDR3 region is CASSWGTSSSYEQYF. CDR3 in DNA: TGCGCCAGCAGCTGGGGGACGTCAAGCTCCTACGAGCAGTACTTC.

The chain links TRBV30 to TRBJ2-7, with D possibly TRBD1 on 6 matching bases. V was clipped by 2 bases and J by 5 bases, with 13 bases between them. The CDR3 covers 13 residues. Germline V gene lookup returns CDR1 GTSNPN and CDR2 SVGIG (reference sequence). In nucleotides, the CDR3 is TGTGCCTGGAGTCTGAGTACAGGGAACGAGCAGTACTTC. As protein: CAWSLSTGNEQYF. The full variable domain, rest sourced from reference TRBV30 and TRBJ2-7, is SQTIHQWPATLVQPVGSPLSLECTVEGTSNPNLYWYRQAAGRGLQLLFYSVGIGQISSEVPQNLSASRPQDRQFILSSKKLLLSDSGFYLCAWSLSTGNEQYFGPGTRLTVT.